The 22 T cell receptor beta chains presented below share a single source sample, sequenced in a study of blood T cell repertoires in COVID-19. The data were produced by immunoSEQ multiplex PCR, yet TCRdb's version contains in-frame clones alone and is incomplete. The sample holds 65,000 to 90,000 clones, about 83% seen once. The sequencing input was peripheral blood. The receptors derive from an elderly woman with acute or convalescent COVID-19.

Regarding this clone: Other nucleotide sequences in the sample specify the same CDR3. This chain links TRBV18 with TRBJ2-1; maybe TRBD2 (6 bases). This CDR3 region has 13 residues. Germline loops: CDR1 KGHSH, CDR2 LQKENI. Trimming took 6 bases from V and 3 from J, leaving 9 bases between them. CDR3 sequence: CASSPGSYNEQFF. In nucleotides, the CDR3 is TGTGCCAGCTCTCCCGGGAGCTACAATGAGCAGTTCTTC.

The V gene is TRBV19, the J gene TRBJ2-3; maybe TRBD2 (5 bases). The germline V gene encodes CDR1 LNHDA and CDR2 SQIVND (reference sequence). With 7 bases removed from V and 0 bases from J, the gap between germline ends came to 14 bases. This CDR3 has 15 amino acids. This chain's CDR3 is CASKERNPSTDTQYF. Here the CDR3 DNA reads TGTGCCAGTAAGGAGCGGAACCCTAGCACAGATACGCAGTATTTT.

This chain links TRBV5-4 with TRBJ1-5; a possible D gene is TRBD1 (5 bases). The V gene lost 4 bases and the J gene lost 8 bases, with 19 bases spanning the gap. The CDR3 contains 15 residues. CDR1 is SGHNT, CDR2 YYREEE, per germline (reference sequence). CDR3 in DNA: TGTGCCAGCAGCCGCAGTGGGGACTCATCCGAGCCCCAGCATTTT. The encoded protein is CASSRSGDSSEPQHF.

V is TRBV9 and J is TRBJ2-3, with D perhaps TRBD2 (9 bases). Germline CDR1 and CDR2: SGDLS and YYNGEE. V was cut by 4 bases and J by 4 bases, with 25 bases left in between. The CDR3 runs 18 residues. CDR3 DNA sequence: TGTGCCAGCAGCCCCGGGACAGGAGGCGGGAGGGGGCCAGATACGCAGTATTTT. This gives the protein CASSPGTGGGRGPDTQYF. Full variable domain (remainder filled in from reference TRBV9 and TRBJ2-3): DSGVTQTPKHLITATGQRVTLRCSPRSGDLSVYWYQQSLDQGLQFLIQYYNGEERAKGNILERFSAQQFPDLHSELNLSSLELGDSALYFCASSPGTGGGRGPDTQYFGPGTRLTVL.

A single count supports this clone. The chain carries TRBV6-2 or TRBV6-3 and TRBJ2-7; D is uncertain. Germline CDR1 is MNHEY and CDR2 is SVGEGT. With 6 bases removed from V and 6 bases from J, the gap between germline ends came to 12 bases. There are 12 residues in the CDR3. CDR3 sequence: CASSTTHSEQYF. The CDR3, as DNA: TGTGCCAGCAGCACCACCCACTCCGAGCAGTACTTC.

V and J are TRBV28 and TRBJ2-1; TRBD2 matches at 7 bases. Per the germline V gene, CDR1 is MDHEN and CDR2 is SYDVKM. The length of the CDR3 is 14 residues. V lost 8 bases and J lost 5; bases outside the gene matches: 9. CDR3: CASGGASGNNEQFF. The DNA of the CDR3 is TGTGCCAGCGGCGGGGCTAGCGGAAACAATGAGCAGTTCTTC.

J is TRBJ1-4 and V is TRBV7-9, with 10 bases fitting TRBD1. There are 13 residues in the CDR3. The junction had 4 bases not matched to a gene; V was cut back by 5 bases and J by 10 bases. CDR1 is SEHNR and CDR2 is FQNEAQ in the germline V gene (reference sequence). Here the CDR3 reads CASSPRTGGKLFF. As DNA, the CDR3 is TGTGCCAGCAGCCCTCGGACAGGGGGAAAACTGTTTTTT. Together with reference TRBV7-9 and TRBJ1-4, the CDR3 gives the full variable domain: DTGVSQNPRHKITKRGQNVTFRCDPISEHNRLYWYRQTLGQGPEFLTYFQNEAQLEKSRLLSDRFSAERPKGSFSTLEIQRTEQGDSAMYLCASSPRTGGKLFFGSGTQLSVL.

Regarding this clone: Germline is not matched at one junction end, which may reflect a read error. The J gene is TRBJ2-2, the V gene TRBV10-3, with 11 bases lining up with TRBD2. The germline gives CDR1 ENHRY, CDR2 SYGVKD. This CDR3 region has 14 residues. CDR3 in DNA: TGTGCCATCAGTACTAGCGGGGGTCCCGGAGAGCTGTTTTTT. It specifies CAISTSGGPGELFF.

This rearrangement joins TRBV21-1 to TRBJ1-2; the table's D call of TRBD1 was not tested on the DNA. TRBV21-1 is annotated as a pseudogene. The CDR3 has 15 residues. CDR3 residues: CASSIASGGGAGYTF. In nucleotides, the CDR3 is TGTGCCAGCAGTATCGCATCCGGTGGGGGCGCCGGTTACACCTTC.

CDR3 loop: CASRRTGGFWNTGELFF. For the CDR3, the DNA is TGTGCCAGCAGGCGGACAGGGGGGTTTTGGAACACCGGGGAGCTGTTTTTT. The genes are TRBV3-1 (or the pseudogene TRBV3-2) and TRBJ2-2; TRBD1 aligns across 10 bases. With 6 bases clipped from V and 1 base from J, the junction kept 8 bases outside the gene matches. Per the germline V gene, CDR1 is LGHDT and CDR2 is YNNKEL (reference sequence). The CDR3 sequence is 17 residues long.

This sequence joins TRBV2 and TRBJ2-7; D uncertain. The CDR3 totals 15 residues. V was trimmed by 2 bases and J by 0 bases, leaving 11 bases between them. The germline CDR1 and CDR2 sequences are SNHLY and FYNNEI. DNA of the CDR3: TGTGCCAGCAGTGAAAGGCTAAGCGCCTCCTACGAGCAGTACTTC. Translating it yields CASSERLSASYEQYF. The full variable domain, completed using reference TRBV2 and TRBJ2-7, is EPEVTQTPSHQVTQMGQEVILRCVPISNHLYFYWYRQILGQKVEFLVSFYNNEISEKSEIFDDQFSVERPDGSNFTLKIRSTKLEDSAMYFCASSERLSASYEQYFGPGTRLTVT.

This sequence joins TRBV4-2 and TRBJ2-2, with 10 bases aligning to TRBD2. Germline trimming cut 1 base from V and 7 bases from J; bases unmatched to any gene: 6. CDR3 length equals 16 residues. The germline V gene encodes CDR1 LGHNA and CDR2 YNFKEQ. This CDR3 is CASSQGLAGVNGELFF. CDR3 nucleotide sequence: TGTGCCAGCAGCCAAGGGCTAGCGGGAGTAAACGGGGAGCTGTTTTTT.

This chain joins TRBV2 and TRBJ1-5, with 11 bases lining up with TRBD1. V gave up 6 bases and J gave up 5 bases; unmatched junction bases: 9. Germline-derived CDR1 and CDR2 are SNHLY and FYNNEI. This CDR3 is built from 16 residues. CDR3 coding DNA: TGTGCCAGCAGACCCCAGGACAGGGGGCCGGATCAGCCCCAGCATTTT. Its translation is CASRPQDRGPDQPQHF.

Here the CDR3 DNA reads TGTGCCAGCAGCTTAACAACAGGGGCGGGCACTGAAGCTTTCTTT. The encoded protein is CASSLTTGAGTEAFF. The rearrangement joins TRBV7-2 to TRBJ1-1, with 7 bases identical to TRBD1. CDR1 SGHTA and CDR2 FQGNSA come from the germline V gene. With V trimmed by 2 bases and J by 4 bases, 7 bases remained unmatched. This CDR3 region has 15 residues.

The CDR3 sequence: CASSLTGIYNEQFF. Written as DNA, the CDR3 is TGTGCCAGCAGCCTGACAGGTATCTACAATGAGCAGTTCTTC. This chain connects TRBV28 to TRBJ2-1; D may be TRBD1 (6 bases). Germline-derived CDR1 and CDR2 are MDHEN and SYDVKM. This CDR3 is built from 14 residues. V gave up 6 bases and J gave up 3 bases, with 12 bases separating them.

The CDR3 DNA reads TGTGCCAGAAGCCACGGGACAGGGGGTATCGAGACCCAGTACTTC. Protein sequence: CARSHGTGGIETQYF. V and J are TRBV5-3 and TRBJ2-5, with TRBD1 matching 11 bases. TRBV5-3 is recorded as an ORF, its role being uncertain. With V trimmed by 4 bases and J by 5 bases, 7 bases remained unmatched. The length of the CDR3 is 15 residues.

The rearrangement uses TRBV3-1 (or the pseudogene TRBV3-2) and TRBJ2-5, with 7 bases that match TRBD2. The V gene's germline CDR1 is LGHDT and CDR2 YNNKEL (reference sequence). There are 13 residues in the CDR3. V lost 8 bases and J lost 5; bases outside the gene matches: 8. The CDR3 nucleotides are TGTGCCAGCGGAGGGAGGGCCTCCGAGACCCAGTACTTC. This sequence encodes CASGGRASETQYF.

The chain couples TRBV6-1 to TRBJ1-5; D remains ambiguous. CDR1 and CDR2 from the germline V gene are MNHNS and SASEGT. V lost 3 bases to trimming and J lost 4 bases, with 7 bases between them. This CDR3 contains 13 residues. The CDR3, as DNA: TGTGCCAGCAGTGATTTGAGGAATCAGCCCCAGCATTTT. Its translation: CASSDLRNQPQHF.

This clone occurred a few times. J is TRBJ2-2 and V is TRBV3-1 (or the pseudogene TRBV3-2); 8 bases are shared with TRBD2. The V gene's germline CDR1 is LGHDT and CDR2 YNNKEL (reference sequence). The CDR3 has 16 residues. V dropped 2 bases and J dropped 4; count of bases not matched to a gene: 6. Written as DNA, the CDR3 is TGTGCCAGCAGCCAAAACCCGGGAGGGCGCACCGGGGAGCTGTTTTTT. It specifies CASSQNPGGRTGELFF.

CDR3 coding DNA: TGTGCCAGCAGTCTTAACCGAGACTATGGCTACACCTTC. This sequence encodes CASSLNRDYGYTF. V and J are TRBV2 and TRBJ1-2; D is unresolved. Germline V gene lookup returns CDR1 SNHLY and CDR2 FYNNEI. The CDR3 has 13 amino acids. The ends were cut back, 5 bases at V and 3 bases at J, with 10 bases in the middle.

The chain joins TRBV2 to TRBJ1-6; D is perhaps TRBD1 (5 bases). The CDR3 covers 14 residues. Trimming shortened V by 9 bases and J by 5 bases, and 14 bases separated the two germline ends. CDR1 is SNHLY and CDR2 is FYNNEI in the germline V gene. The CDR3 DNA is TGTGCCAGAGGGATGGGGGGGGATAATTCACCCCTCCACTTT. As protein: CARGMGGDNSPLHF.

The DNA of the CDR3 is TGTGCCAGCACCCTAAGCGGGAGTAGAGAGACCCAGTACTTC. The encoded protein is CASTLSGSRETQYF. The J gene is TRBJ2-5, the V gene TRBV7-2; TRBD2 matches 8 bases. Germline loops: CDR1 SGHTA, CDR2 FQGNSA. The CDR3 has 14 amino acids. V lost 7 bases and J lost 4; bases outside the gene matches: 8.